This T cell receptor (beta chain) was recorded in a study of CD8 T cells in ankylosing spondylitis. Study-level results: A TCR beta motif made of 7 to 9 highly homologous variants seemed typical of ankylosing spondylitis blood.

Remarks on this clonotype: Its cognate antigen is unknown.

V lost 4 bases to trimming and J lost 4 bases; unmatched junction nucleotides: 3. The CDR3 consists of 14 residues. Germline V gene lookup returns CDR1 MRHNA and CDR2 SNTAGT. TCRdb re-derived calls from the 5' RACE reads in MiXCR, one entry per CDR3 protein. Altogether almost 400,000 distinct CDR3 sequences are present, 20% to 25% being singletons, with the ten largest covering roughly 16%. This TCR was sampled from a male donor with ankylosing spondylitis. The genes are TRBV6-4 and TRBJ1-1; 10 bases map to TRBD1. The sample taken for sequencing was blood, either unsorted or a sorted T cell fraction (not recorded which). In nucleotides, the CDR3 is TGTGCCAGCAGTGTTCGACAGGGGGCCACTGAAGCTTTCTTT. This translates into CASSVRQGATEAFF.